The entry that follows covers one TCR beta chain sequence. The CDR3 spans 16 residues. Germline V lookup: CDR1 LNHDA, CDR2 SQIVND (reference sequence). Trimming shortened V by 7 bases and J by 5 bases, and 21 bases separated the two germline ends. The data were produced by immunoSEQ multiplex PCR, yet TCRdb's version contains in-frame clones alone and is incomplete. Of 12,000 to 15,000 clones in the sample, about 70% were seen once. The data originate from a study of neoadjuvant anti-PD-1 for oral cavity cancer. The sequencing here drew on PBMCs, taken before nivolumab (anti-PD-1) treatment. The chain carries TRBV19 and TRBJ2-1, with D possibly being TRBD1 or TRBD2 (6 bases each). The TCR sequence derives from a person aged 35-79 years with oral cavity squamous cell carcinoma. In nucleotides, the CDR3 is TGTGCCAGTACGACGCCGGGCCGGGGGCGCAACAATGAGCAGTTCTTC. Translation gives CASTTPGRGRNNEQFF. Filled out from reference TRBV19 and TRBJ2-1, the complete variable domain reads DGGITQSPKYLFRKEGQNVTLSCEQNLNHDAMYWYRQDPGQGLRLIYYSQIVNDFQKGDIAEGYSVSREKKESFPLTVTSAQKNPTAFYLCASTTPGRGRNNEQFFGPGTRLTVL.